This T cell receptor beta chain was identified during a study of blood T cells in healthy people across ages. This CDR3 has 12 residues. Germline V CDR1 and CDR2: PRHDT, FYEKMQ (reference sequence). Combining a sample-barcoded 5' primer with a J-beta primer mix, a second PCR ran for about 6 to 11 cycles. TCRdb called the 5' RACE reads again in MiXCR, with one record for every CDR3 protein. The sample records some 1,800,000 distinct CDR3 sequences, about 39% being singletons. For this clonotype: At one of its ends the junction is not consistent with the germline gene, which may arise from a read error.

V gene TRBV13 combines with J gene TRBJ2-1; no clear D gene. The source of this sequence is a human donor in good health. The sequenced material came from blood. CDR3 nucleotides: TGTGCCAGCAGCGTAGATGGCTACGAGCAGTTCTTT. Translation: CASSVDGYEQFF.